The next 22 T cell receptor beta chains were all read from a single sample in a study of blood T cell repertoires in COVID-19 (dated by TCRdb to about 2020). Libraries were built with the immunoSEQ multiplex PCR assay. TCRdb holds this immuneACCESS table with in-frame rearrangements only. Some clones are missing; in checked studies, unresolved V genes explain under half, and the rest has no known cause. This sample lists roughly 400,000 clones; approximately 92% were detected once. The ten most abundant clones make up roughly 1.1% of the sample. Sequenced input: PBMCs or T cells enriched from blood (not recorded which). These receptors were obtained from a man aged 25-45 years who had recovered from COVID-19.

The CDR3 protein is CASSIGRGGETQYF. The CDR3, as DNA: TGTGCCAGTAGTATCGGCAGGGGCGGGGAGACCCAGTACTTC. V gene TRBV19 combines with J gene TRBJ2-5; D may be TRBD1 (6 bases). Germline lookup yields CDR1 LNHDA and CDR2 SQIVND (reference sequence). The CDR3 runs to 14 residues. Between the trimmed V and J ends, which lost 3 bases and 5 bases, there was a span of 13 bases.

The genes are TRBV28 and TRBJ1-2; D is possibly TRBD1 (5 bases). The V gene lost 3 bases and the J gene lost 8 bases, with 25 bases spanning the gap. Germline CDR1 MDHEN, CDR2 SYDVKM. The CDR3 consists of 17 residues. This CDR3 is CASSLHWGGNYGGGYTF. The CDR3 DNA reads TGTGCCAGCAGTTTGCACTGGGGCGGAAACTATGGAGGGGGCTACACCTTC.

CDR3 bases: TGTGCCAGCAGCCAGGGGACAGGGGTAGTTTCACCCCTCCACTTT. This translates into CASSQGTGVVSPLHF. The V call is TRBV3-1 (or the pseudogene TRBV3-2), the J call TRBJ1-6; 10 bases match TRBD1. Germline lookup yields CDR1 LGHDT and CDR2 YNNKEL (reference sequence). The CDR3 loop spans 15 amino acids. Trimming at V came to 3 bases and at J to 9 bases, leaving 5 bases not matched to a gene.

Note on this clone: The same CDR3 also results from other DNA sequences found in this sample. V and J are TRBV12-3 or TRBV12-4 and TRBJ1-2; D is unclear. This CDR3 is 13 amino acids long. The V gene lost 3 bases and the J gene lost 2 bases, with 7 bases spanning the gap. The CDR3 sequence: CASSFGSNYGYTF. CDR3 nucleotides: TGTGCCAGCAGTTTTGGTAGCAACTATGGCTACACCTTC.

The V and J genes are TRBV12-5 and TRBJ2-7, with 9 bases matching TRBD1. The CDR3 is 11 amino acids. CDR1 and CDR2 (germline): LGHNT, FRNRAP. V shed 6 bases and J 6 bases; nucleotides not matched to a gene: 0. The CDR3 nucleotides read TGTGCTAGTGGGGACAGGGGCGAGCAGTACTTC. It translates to CASGDRGEQYF.

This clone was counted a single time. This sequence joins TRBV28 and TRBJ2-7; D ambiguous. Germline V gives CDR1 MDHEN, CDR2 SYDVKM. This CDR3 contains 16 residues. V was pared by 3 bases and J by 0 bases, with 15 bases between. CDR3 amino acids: CASSFLTPPSSYEQYF. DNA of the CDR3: TGTGCCAGCAGTTTCCTTACCCCACCGAGCTCCTACGAGCAGTACTTC.

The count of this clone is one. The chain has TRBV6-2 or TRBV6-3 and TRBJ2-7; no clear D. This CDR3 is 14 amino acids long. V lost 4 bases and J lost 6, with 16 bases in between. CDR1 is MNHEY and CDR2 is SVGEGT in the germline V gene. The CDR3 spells CASSWVAEGLEQYF. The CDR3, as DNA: TGTGCCAGCAGTTGGGTAGCCGAAGGCCTCGAGCAGTACTTC.

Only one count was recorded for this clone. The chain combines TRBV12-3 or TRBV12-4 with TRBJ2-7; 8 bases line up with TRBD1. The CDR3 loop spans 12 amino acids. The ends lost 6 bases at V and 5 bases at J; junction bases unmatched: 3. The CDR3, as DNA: TGTGCCAGCAGCCCGACAGGGGACGAGCAGTACTTC. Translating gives CASSPTGDEQYF.

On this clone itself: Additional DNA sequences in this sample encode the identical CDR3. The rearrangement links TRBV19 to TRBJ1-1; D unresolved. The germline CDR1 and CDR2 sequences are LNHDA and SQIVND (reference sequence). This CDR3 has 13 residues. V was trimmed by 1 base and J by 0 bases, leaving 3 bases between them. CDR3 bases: TGTGCCAGTAGTATAGCCTTGAACACTGAAGCTTTCTTT. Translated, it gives CASSIALNTEAFF.

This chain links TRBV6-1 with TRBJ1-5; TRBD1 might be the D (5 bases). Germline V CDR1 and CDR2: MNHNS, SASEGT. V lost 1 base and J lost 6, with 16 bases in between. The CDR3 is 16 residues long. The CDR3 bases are TGTGCCAGCAGTGAAGTTCTTGGGGGGGTAGGTCAGCCCCAGCATTTT. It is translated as CASSEVLGGVGQPQHF.

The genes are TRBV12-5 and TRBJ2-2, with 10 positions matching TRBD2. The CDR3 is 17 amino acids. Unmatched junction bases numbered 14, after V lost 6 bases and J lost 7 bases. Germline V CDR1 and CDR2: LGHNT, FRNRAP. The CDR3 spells CASGTNPSGSGDGELFF. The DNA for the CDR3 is TGTGCTAGTGGAACAAACCCTAGCGGGAGTGGTGACGGGGAGCTGTTTTTT.

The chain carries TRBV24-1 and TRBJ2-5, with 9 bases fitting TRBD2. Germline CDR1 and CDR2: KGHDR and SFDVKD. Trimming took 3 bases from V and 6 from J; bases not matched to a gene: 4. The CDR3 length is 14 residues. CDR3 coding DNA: TGTGCCACCAGTGATCCCGGGACTAGCCAGACCCAGTACTTC. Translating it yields CATSDPGTSQTQYF.

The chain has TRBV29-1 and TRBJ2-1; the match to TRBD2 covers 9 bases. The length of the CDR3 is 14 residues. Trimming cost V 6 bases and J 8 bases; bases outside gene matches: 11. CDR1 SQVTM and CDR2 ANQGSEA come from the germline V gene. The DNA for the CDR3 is TGCAGCGTGACGATCCAGCGGGAGGCATATGAGCAGTTCTTC. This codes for CSVTIQREAYEQFF.

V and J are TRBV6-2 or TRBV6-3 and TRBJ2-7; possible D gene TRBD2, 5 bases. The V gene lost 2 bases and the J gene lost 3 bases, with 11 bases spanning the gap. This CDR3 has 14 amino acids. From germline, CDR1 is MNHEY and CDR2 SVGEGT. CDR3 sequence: CASSYGEGGYEQYF. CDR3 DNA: TGTGCCAGCAGTTACGGAGAGGGCGGCTACGAGCAGTACTTC.

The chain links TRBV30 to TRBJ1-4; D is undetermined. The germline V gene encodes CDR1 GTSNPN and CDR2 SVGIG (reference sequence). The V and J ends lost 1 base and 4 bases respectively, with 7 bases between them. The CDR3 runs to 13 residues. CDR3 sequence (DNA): TGTGCCTGGAGTGAGCGTCTTAATGAAAAACTGTTTTTT. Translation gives CAWSERLNEKLFF.

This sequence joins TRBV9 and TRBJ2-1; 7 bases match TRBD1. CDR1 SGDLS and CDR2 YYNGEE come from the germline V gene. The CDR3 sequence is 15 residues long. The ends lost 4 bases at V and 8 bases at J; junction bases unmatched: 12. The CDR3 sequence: CASSPRQGQFDEQFF. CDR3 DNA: TGTGCCAGCAGCCCCCGACAGGGCCAGTTCGATGAGCAGTTCTTC.

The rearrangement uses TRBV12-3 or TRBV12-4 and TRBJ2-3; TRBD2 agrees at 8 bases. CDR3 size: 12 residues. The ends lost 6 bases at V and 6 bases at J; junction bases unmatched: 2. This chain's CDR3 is CASSRGGDTQYF. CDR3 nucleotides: TGTGCCAGCAGCCGGGGGGGGGATACGCAGTATTTT.

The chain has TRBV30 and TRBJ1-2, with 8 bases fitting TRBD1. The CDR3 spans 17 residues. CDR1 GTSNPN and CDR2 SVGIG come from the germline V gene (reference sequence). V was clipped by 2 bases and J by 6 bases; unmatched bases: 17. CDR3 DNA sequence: TGTGCCTGGAGTACCCCCGGCAGGGGGCCGCCCGGCGATGGCTACACCTTC. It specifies CAWSTPGRGPPGDGYTF.

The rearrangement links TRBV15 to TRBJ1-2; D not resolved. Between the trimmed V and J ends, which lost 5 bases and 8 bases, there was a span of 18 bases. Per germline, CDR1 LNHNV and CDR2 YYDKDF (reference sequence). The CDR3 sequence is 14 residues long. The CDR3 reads CATSPRAGGRGYTF. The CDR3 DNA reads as TGTGCCACCAGCCCCAGAGCGGGTGGCAGGGGCTACACCTTC.

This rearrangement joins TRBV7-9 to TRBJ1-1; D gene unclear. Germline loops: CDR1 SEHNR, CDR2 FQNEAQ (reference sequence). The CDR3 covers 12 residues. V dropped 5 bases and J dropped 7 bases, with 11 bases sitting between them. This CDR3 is CASSPHGVEAFF. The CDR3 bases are TGTGCCAGCAGCCCCCACGGGGTTGAAGCTTTCTTT.

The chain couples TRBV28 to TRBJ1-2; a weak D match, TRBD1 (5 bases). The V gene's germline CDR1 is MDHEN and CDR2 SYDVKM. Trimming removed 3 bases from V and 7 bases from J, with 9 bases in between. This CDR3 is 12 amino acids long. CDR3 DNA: TGTGCCAGCAGTTTTCAGGGATCTGGCTACACCTTC. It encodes CASSFQGSGYTF.

This CDR3 reads CASSVTGDSYNEQFF. The CDR3 DNA reads TGTGCCAGCAGTGTAACAGGCGACTCCTACAATGAGCAGTTCTTC. This chain joins TRBV2 and TRBJ2-1; tentative D call: TRBD1 (5 bases). The V gene's germline CDR1 is SNHLY and CDR2 FYNNEI. The CDR3 runs to 15 residues. V shed 4 bases and J shed 0 bases, with 10 bases lying between them. Full variable domain (missing parts from reference TRBV2 and TRBJ2-1): EPEVTQTPSHQVTQMGQEVILRCVPISNHLYFYWYRQILGQKVEFLVSFYNNEISEKSEIFDDQFSVERPDGSNFTLKIRSTKLEDSAMYFCASSVTGDSYNEQFFGPGTRLTVL.